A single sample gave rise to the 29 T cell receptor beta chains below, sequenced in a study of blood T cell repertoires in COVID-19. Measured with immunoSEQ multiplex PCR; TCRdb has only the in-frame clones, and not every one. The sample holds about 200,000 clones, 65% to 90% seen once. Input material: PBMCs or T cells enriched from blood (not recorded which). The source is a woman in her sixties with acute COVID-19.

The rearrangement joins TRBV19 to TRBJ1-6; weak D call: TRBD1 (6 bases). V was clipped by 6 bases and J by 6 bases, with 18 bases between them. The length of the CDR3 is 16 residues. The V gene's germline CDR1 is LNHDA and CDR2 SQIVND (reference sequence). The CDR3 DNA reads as TGTGCCAGTAGGCCCTCGGGGGGCCTTCTTAATTCACCCCTCCACTTT. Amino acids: CASRPSGGLLNSPLHF.

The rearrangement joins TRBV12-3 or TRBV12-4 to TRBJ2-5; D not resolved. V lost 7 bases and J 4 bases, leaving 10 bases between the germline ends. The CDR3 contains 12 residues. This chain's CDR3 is CASTSYGETQYF. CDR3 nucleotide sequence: TGTGCCAGCACCTCCTATGGAGAGACCCAGTACTTC.

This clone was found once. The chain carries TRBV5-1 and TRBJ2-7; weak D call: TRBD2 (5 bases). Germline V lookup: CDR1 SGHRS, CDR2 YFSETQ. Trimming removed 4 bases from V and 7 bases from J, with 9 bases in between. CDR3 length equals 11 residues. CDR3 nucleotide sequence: TGCGCCAGCAGCCGGGAAGGGGAGCAGTACTTC. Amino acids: CASSREGEQYF.

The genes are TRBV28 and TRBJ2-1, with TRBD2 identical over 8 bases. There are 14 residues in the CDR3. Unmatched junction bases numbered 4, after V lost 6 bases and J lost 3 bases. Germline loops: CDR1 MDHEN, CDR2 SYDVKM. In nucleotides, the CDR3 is TGTGCCAGCAGACCTAGCGGGCGCTACAATGAGCAGTTCTTC. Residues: CASRPSGRYNEQFF.

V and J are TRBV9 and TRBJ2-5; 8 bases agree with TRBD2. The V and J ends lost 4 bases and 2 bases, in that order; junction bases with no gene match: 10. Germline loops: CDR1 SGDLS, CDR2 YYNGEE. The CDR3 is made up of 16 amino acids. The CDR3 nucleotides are TGTGCCAGCAGCCGGGCCGGGGGGGTTTGGCAAGAGACCCAGTACTTC. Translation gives CASSRAGGVWQETQYF.

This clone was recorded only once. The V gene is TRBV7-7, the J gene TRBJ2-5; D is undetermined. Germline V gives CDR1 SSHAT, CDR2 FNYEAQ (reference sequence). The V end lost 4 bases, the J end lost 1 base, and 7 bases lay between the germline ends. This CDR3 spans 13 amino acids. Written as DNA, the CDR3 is TGTGCCAGCAGCTACGGGTTCCAAGAGACCCAGTACTTC. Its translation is CASSYGFQETQYF.

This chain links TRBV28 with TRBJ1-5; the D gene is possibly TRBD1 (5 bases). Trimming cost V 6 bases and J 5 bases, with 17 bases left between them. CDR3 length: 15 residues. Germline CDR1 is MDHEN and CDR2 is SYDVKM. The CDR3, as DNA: TGTGCCAGCAGAGGAGGGGACCGGAACTATCAGCCCCAGCATTTT. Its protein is CASRGGDRNYQPQHF.

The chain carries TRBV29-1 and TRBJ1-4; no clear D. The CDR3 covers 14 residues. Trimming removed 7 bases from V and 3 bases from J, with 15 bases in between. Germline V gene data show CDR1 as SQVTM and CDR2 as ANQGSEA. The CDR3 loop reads CSGLSRVPNEKLFF. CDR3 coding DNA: TGCAGCGGGCTTAGCCGGGTGCCTAATGAAAAACTGTTTTTT.

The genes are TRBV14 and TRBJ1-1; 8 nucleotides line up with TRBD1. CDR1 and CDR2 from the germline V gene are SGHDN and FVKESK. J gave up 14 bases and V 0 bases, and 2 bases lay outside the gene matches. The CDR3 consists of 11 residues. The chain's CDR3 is CASSQEDRVFF. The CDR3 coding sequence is TGTGCCAGCAGCCAAGAGGACAGGGTATTCTTT.

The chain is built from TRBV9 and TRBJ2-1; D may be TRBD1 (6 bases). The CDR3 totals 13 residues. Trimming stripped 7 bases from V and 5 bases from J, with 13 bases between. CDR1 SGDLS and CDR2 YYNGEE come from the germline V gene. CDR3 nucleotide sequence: TGTGCCAGCGGGACACCCACAAACAATGAGCAGTTCTTC. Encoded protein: CASGTPTNNEQFF.

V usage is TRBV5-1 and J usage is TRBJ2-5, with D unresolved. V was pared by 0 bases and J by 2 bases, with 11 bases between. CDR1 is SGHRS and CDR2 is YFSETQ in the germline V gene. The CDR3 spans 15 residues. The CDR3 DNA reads TGCGCCAGCAGCTTGGTACGAGCGAGTCAAGAGACCCAGTACTTC. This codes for CASSLVRASQETQYF.

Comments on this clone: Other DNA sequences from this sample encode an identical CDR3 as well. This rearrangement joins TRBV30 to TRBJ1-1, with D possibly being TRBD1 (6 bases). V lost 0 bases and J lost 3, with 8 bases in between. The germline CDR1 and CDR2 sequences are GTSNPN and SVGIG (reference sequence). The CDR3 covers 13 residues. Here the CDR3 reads CAWSVQGDTEAFF. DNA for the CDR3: TGTGCCTGGAGTGTACAGGGAGACACTGAAGCTTTCTTT.

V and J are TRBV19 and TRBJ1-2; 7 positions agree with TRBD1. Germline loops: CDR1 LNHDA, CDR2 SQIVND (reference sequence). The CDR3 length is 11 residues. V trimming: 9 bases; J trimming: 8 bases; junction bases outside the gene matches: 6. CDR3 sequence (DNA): TGTGCCAGCTCCCAGGGGGTCGGCTACACCTTC. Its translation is CASSQGVGYTF.

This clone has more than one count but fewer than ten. The CDR3 reads CASRSYGYTF. As DNA, the CDR3 is TGTGCCAGCAGGTCGTATGGCTACACCTTC. The gene calls are TRBV12-3 or TRBV12-4 and TRBJ1-2; D is uncertain. The length of the CDR3 is 10 residues. V lost 6 bases and J lost 5, with 4 bases in between.

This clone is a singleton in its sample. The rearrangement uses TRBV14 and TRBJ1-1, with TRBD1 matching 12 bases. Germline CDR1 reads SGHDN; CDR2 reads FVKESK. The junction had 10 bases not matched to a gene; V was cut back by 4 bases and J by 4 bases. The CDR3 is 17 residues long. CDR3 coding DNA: TGTGCCAGCAGCCCGTCCGGGACAGGGGGCGTCGGCACTGAAGCTTTCTTT. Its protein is CASSPSGTGGVGTEAFF.

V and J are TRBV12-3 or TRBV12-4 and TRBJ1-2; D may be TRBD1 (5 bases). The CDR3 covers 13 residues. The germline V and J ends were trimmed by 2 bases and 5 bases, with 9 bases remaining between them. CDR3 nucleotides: TGTGCCAGCAGTTTAAATCCAGGGTATGGCTACACCTTC. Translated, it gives CASSLNPGYGYTF.

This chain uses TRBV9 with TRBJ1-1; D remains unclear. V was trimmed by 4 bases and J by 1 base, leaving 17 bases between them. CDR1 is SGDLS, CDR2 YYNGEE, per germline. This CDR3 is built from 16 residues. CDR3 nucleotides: TGTGCCAGCAGCCCCGTGCGTGAGTCAGGGAACACTGAAGCTTTCTTT. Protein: CASSPVRESGNTEAFF.

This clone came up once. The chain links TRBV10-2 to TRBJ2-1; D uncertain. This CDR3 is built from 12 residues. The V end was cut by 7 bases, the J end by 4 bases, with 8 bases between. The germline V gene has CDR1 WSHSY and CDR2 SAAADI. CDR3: CASTTQYNEQFF. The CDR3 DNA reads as TGCGCCAGCACGACTCAGTACAATGAGCAGTTCTTC.

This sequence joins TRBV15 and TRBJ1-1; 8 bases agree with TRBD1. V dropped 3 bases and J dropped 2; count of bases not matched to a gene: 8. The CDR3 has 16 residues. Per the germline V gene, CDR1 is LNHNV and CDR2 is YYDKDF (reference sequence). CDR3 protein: CATSREDRAGNTEAFF. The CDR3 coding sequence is TGTGCCACCAGCAGGGAGGACAGGGCTGGAAACACTGAAGCTTTCTTT.

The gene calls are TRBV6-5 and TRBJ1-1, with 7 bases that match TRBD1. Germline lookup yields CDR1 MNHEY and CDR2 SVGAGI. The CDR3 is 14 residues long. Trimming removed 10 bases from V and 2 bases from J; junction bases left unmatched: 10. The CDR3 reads CATLGDSLNTEAFF. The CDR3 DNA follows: TGTGCCACCCTTGGGGACAGTCTAAACACTGAAGCTTTCTTT.

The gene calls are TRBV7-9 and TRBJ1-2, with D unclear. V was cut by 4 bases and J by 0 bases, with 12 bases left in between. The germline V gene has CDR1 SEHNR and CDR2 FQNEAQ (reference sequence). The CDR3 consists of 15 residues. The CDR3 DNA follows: TGTGCCAGCAGCTCAGAGGGCCTCCCTAACTATGGCTACACCTTC. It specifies CASSSEGLPNYGYTF.

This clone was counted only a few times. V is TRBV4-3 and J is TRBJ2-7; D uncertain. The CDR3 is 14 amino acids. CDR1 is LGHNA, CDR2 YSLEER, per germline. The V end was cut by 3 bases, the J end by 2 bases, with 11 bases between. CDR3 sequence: CASSHELGTYEQYF. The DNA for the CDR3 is TGCGCCAGCAGCCACGAGCTAGGAACCTACGAGCAGTACTTC.

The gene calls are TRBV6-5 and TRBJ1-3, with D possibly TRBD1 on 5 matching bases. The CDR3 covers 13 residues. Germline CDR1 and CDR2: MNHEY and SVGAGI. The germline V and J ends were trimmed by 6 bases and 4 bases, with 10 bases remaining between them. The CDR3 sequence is CASRAGKGNTIYF. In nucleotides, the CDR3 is TGTGCCAGCAGGGCAGGGAAAGGAAACACCATATATTTT.

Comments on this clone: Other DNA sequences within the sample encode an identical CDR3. The CDR3 DNA follows: TGTGCCAGCAGCTCAGGAGGGGCTAACTATGGCTACACCTTC. It yields the protein CASSSGGANYGYTF. J is TRBJ1-2 and V is TRBV28, with TRBD1 as a possible D gene (5 bases). Germline V gene data show CDR1 as MDHEN and CDR2 as SYDVKM. This CDR3 comprises 14 residues. Deletions cut 6 bases from V and 0 bases from J, with 11 bases between.

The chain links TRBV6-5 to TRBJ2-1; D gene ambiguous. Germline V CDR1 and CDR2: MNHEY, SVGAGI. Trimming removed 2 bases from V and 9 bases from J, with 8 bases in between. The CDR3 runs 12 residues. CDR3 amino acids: CASSYRESEQFF. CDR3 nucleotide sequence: TGTGCCAGCAGTTACCGAGAAAGTGAGCAGTTCTTC.

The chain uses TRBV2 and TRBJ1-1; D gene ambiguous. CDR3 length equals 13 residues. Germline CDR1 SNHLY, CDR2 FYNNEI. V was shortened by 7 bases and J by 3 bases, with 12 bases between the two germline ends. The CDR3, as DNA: TGTGCCAGCACTCTTCAGGCGCACACTGAAGCTTTCTTT. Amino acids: CASTLQAHTEAFF.

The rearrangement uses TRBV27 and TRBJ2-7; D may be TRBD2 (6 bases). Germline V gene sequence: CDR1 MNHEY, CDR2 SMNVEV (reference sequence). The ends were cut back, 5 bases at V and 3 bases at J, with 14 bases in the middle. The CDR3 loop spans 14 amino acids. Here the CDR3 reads CASSLRGSNYEQYF. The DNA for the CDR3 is TGTGCCAGCAGTCTTCGGGGGTCTAACTACGAGCAGTACTTC.

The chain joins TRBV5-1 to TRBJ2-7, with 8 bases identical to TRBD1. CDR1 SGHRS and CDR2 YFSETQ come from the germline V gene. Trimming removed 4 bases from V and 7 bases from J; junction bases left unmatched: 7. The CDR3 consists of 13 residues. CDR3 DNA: TGCGCCAGCAGCGTCCAGGGGGCGGATGAGCAGTACTTC. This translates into CASSVQGADEQYF.

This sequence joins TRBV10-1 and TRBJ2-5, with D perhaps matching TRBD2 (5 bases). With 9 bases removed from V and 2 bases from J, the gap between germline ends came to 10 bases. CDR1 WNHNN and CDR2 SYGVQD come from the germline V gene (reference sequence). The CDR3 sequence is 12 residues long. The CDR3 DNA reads TGCGCCAGGGACTTTACGCAAGAGACCCAGTACTTC. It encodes CARDFTQETQYF.